Below, 21 T cell receptor beta chains from the same sample are listed, as sequenced in a study of pediatric ulcerative colitis. The method was immunoSEQ multiplex PCR; TCRdb's version includes in-frame clones alone and lacks a portion of them. The data contain tens of thousands of clones, more than 60% of them singletons. The specimen sequenced was blood. These receptors came from a boy under 18 with moderate ulcerative colitis.

Here the CDR3 DNA reads TGTGCCAGCAGCCGGACAGTCGGATCTTACAATGAGCAGTTCTTC. This translates into CASSRTVGSYNEQFF. The rearrangement uses TRBV6-5 and TRBJ2-1, with a tentative D call TRBD1 (6 bases). The V end was cut by 6 bases, the J end by 4 bases, with 16 bases between. This CDR3 has 15 residues. The germline gives CDR1 MNHEY, CDR2 SVGAGI.

The chain combines TRBV29-1 with TRBJ2-7, with D perhaps given as TRBD1 or TRBD2 (5 bases each). The CDR3 is made up of 14 amino acids. V was shortened by 6 bases and J by 2 bases, with 17 bases between the two germline ends. Per the germline V gene, CDR1 is SQVTM and CDR2 is ANQGSEA. CDR3 residues: CSVGWDRGAYEQYF. The CDR3, as DNA: TGCAGCGTAGGTTGGGACCGCGGCGCCTACGAGCAGTACTTC.

The rearrangement joins TRBV13 to TRBJ2-3, with a weak D call TRBD1 (6 bases). V was trimmed by 0 bases and J by 10 bases, leaving 14 bases between them. Germline V gene data show CDR1 as PRHDT and CDR2 as FYEKMQ (reference sequence). This CDR3 region has 14 residues. The CDR3 DNA sequence: TGTGCCAGCAGCTTAGGACAGGGAAGTTATCCGCAGTATTTT. It yields the protein CASSLGQGSYPQYF.

J is TRBJ2-3 and V is TRBV9; no definite D call. The CDR3 covers 13 residues. Trimming stripped 0 bases from V and 3 bases from J, with 5 bases between. Germline V gene data show CDR1 as SGDLS and CDR2 as YYNGEE. CDR3 protein: CASSVVGTDTQYF. The CDR3 nucleotides read TGTGCCAGCAGCGTAGTAGGGACAGATACGCAGTATTTT.

The genes are TRBV5-6 and TRBJ2-7; 7 bases align to TRBD2. The CDR3 contains 15 residues. The germline CDR1 and CDR2 sequences are SGHDT and YYEEEE. Trimming cost V 0 bases and J 4 bases; bases outside gene matches: 7. CDR3 bases: TGTGCCAGCAGCTTGGTTGGCGGGAGTACTTACGAGCAGTACTTC. It is translated as CASSLVGGSTYEQYF.

The rearrangement links TRBV30 to TRBJ2-3; 9 bases match TRBD2. Germline lookup yields CDR1 GTSNPN and CDR2 SVGIG (reference sequence). Trimming removed 2 bases from V and 6 bases from J; junction bases left unmatched: 3. CDR3 size: 13 residues. The CDR3: CAWSPSGRDTQYF. CDR3 DNA sequence: TGTGCCTGGAGTCCGAGCGGGAGGGATACGCAGTATTTT.

Regarding this clone: This same CDR3 is encoded by further DNA sequences in the sample. V and J are TRBV7-2 and TRBJ2-7, with 11 positions matching TRBD1. Trimming removed 4 bases from V and 6 bases from J; junction bases left unmatched: 8. Per the germline V gene, CDR1 is SGHTA and CDR2 is FQGNSA. CDR3 length: 15 amino acids. CDR3 nucleotide sequence: TGTGCCAGCAGCTCAACCGGGACAGGGGGGATCGAGCAGTACTTC. This codes for CASSSTGTGGIEQYF.

V is TRBV7-9 and J is TRBJ2-7; TRBD2 matches 8 bases. Per the germline V gene, CDR1 is SEHNR and CDR2 is FQNEAQ (reference sequence). This CDR3 spans 14 amino acids. Trimming took 3 bases from V and 3 from J; bases not matched to a gene: 4. This chain's CDR3 is CASSFGGDLYEQYF. The DNA of the CDR3 is TGTGCCAGCAGCTTCGGGGGGGATCTCTACGAGCAGTACTTC.

This clone was counted once. J is TRBJ2-7 and V is TRBV21-1; the table assigns TRBD1, which was not confirmed against the DNA. TRBV21-1 is described as a pseudogene. This CDR3 spans 16 amino acids. The CDR3 nucleotides are TGTGCCAGCAACTCAAAAGACCCAGGGGCATGGTACGAGCAGTACTTC. Encoded protein: CASNSKDPGAWYEQYF.

The chain is built from TRBV7-8 and TRBJ1-5, with D uncertain. Deletions cut 5 bases from V and 6 bases from J, with 14 bases between. Germline CDR1 is SGHVS and CDR2 is FQNEAQ. The CDR3 is 14 amino acids. The CDR3 bases are TGTGCCAGCAGCACCAAGGGTGAGGGTCAGCCCCAGCATTTT. Encoded protein: CASSTKGEGQPQHF.

The V and J genes are TRBV4-1 and TRBJ1-5; possibly TRBD1 for D (5 bases). The CDR3 length is 15 residues. The V gene's germline CDR1 is MGHRA and CDR2 YSYEKL. V lost 3 bases and J lost 2, with 11 bases in between. The CDR3 region is CASSHLWGGNQPQHF. The CDR3, as DNA: TGCGCCAGCAGCCACCTTTGGGGGGGCAATCAGCCCCAGCATTTT.

DNA of the CDR3: TGTGCCAGCAGGGGTAGAGGAGGCCTCGCTTGGGAAAAACTGTTTTTT. It yields the protein CASRGRGGLAWEKLFF. V gene TRBV6-6 combines with J gene TRBJ1-4; the D is unclear. The ends were cut back, 6 bases at V and 8 bases at J, with 22 bases in the middle. This CDR3 has 16 residues. Germline V gives CDR1 MNHNY, CDR2 SVGAGI (reference sequence).

The genes are TRBV18 and TRBJ2-7; 7 bases agree with TRBD2. This CDR3 has 14 residues. CDR1 and CDR2 (germline): KGHSH, LQKENI. The ends lost 3 bases at V and 7 bases at J; junction bases unmatched: 9. CDR3 coding DNA: TGTGCCAGCTCACCGACTAGCTCCTCTTTAGAGCAGTACTTC. Translating gives CASSPTSSSLEQYF.

The chain is built from TRBV10-1 and TRBJ1-1; D unclear. The germline V gene has CDR1 WNHNN and CDR2 SYGVQD (reference sequence). The CDR3 has 18 amino acids. Trimming took 1 base from V and 5 from J, leaving 23 bases between them. CDR3: CASSEFVLGREGKTEAFF. The CDR3 DNA follows: TGCGCCAGCAGTGAGTTTGTACTGGGGAGGGAAGGTAAGACTGAAGCTTTCTTT.

This chain uses TRBV9 with TRBJ2-3; the D is unclear. Trimming cost V 3 bases and J 6 bases, with 14 bases left between them. The length of the CDR3 is 14 residues. Germline V gene lookup returns CDR1 SGDLS and CDR2 YYNGEE. The CDR3 DNA is TGTGCCAGCAGCGCAGTTGTCCAGGAGGATACGCAGTATTTT. Translating gives CASSAVVQEDTQYF.

The J gene is TRBJ2-7, the V gene TRBV20-1; D uncertain. The V gene's germline CDR1 is DFQATT and CDR2 SNEGSKA (reference sequence). The CDR3 sequence is 11 residues long. V lost 3 bases and J lost 2, with 5 bases in between. CDR3 amino acids: CSASLTYEQYF. The CDR3 DNA follows: TGCAGTGCTAGCCTAACCTACGAGCAGTACTTC.

V is TRBV5-1 and J is TRBJ1-1, with D perhaps TRBD1 (6 bases). Trimming removed 1 base at V and 0 bases at J, with 10 bases between. The CDR3 covers 15 residues. Germline V gene lookup returns CDR1 SGHRS and CDR2 YFSETQ. The CDR3 region is CASSLTGRMNTEAFF. DNA of the CDR3: TGCGCCAGCAGCTTGACAGGGCGCATGAACACTGAAGCTTTCTTT.

This clone was counted only a few times. The chain joins TRBV30 to TRBJ1-1, with D maybe TRBD1 (5 bases). The CDR3 covers 15 residues. V lost 0 bases, J lost 5 bases, and 16 bases lay in between. The germline V gene encodes CDR1 GTSNPN and CDR2 SVGIG (reference sequence). The CDR3 spells CAWSVYGGVGTEAFF. CDR3 bases: TGTGCCTGGAGTGTCTATGGAGGGGTTGGGACTGAAGCTTTCTTT.

This chain joins TRBV5-1 and TRBJ1-1; the D is unclear. V was trimmed by 0 bases and J by 0 bases, leaving 6 bases between them. This CDR3 is 14 amino acids long. CDR1 and CDR2 (germline): SGHRS, YFSETQ. In nucleotides, the CDR3 is TGCGCCAGCAGCTTGGGAGACATGAACACTGAAGCTTTCTTT. Translated, it gives CASSLGDMNTEAFF.

The rearrangement joins TRBV20-1 to TRBJ1-2; the D is unclear. Germline CDR1 DFQATT, CDR2 SNEGSKA (reference sequence). This CDR3 comprises 11 residues. The germline V and J ends were trimmed by 4 bases and 5 bases, with 8 bases remaining between them. CDR3 in amino acids: CSATPQYGYTF. DNA for the CDR3: TGCAGTGCTACGCCCCAATATGGCTACACCTTC.

This clone was counted between two and nine times. The CDR3 nucleotides are TGCGCCAGCAGTGACGGACTAGCGGACCTACAAGAGACCCAGTACTTC. It specifies CASSDGLADLQETQYF. The chain employs TRBV10-1 and TRBJ2-5, with 10 bases matching TRBD2. CDR1 is WNHNN, CDR2 SYGVQD, per germline (reference sequence). Germline trimming cut 3 bases from V and 2 bases from J; bases unmatched to any gene: 6. The CDR3 has 16 amino acids.